This is a list of T cell receptor beta chains from one sample in a study of blood T cells in healthy people across ages. TCRdb processed the 5' RACE reads anew with MiXCR; each CDR3 protein has one entry. This sample carries roughly 2 million distinct CDR3 sequences, roughly 52% of them seen once, and the ten largest clones take roughly 2%. The sequenced sample consisted of blood. All receptors come from a woman aged 40 to 49 in good health. The CDR3 runs from the conserved cysteine through the conserved F or W. The D gene is left open where the match is weak. Part of the rows lack a size; the others show once, few, many or a class for expanded clones.

.	TRBJ2-3	.	TRBV2	TGTGCCAGCAGTACCCGGGCCCCGGAAGGCGATACGCAGTATTTT	CASSTRAPEGDTQYF
.	TRBJ2-3	.	TRBV20-1	TGCAGTGCTAGGGAAGACACAAGCACAGATACGCAGTATTTT	CSAREDTSTDTQYF
.	TRBJ2-7	.	TRBV3-1	TGTGCCAGCAGCCGTTCCGGGACAAACTACGAGCAGTACTTC	CASSRSGTNYEQYF
.	TRBJ2-1	TRBD2	TRBV20-1	TGCAGTGCTAGAGGCCCCTCTAGCGGGGGAGCGCAGTTCTTC	CSARGPSSGGAQFF
few	TRBJ2-7	.	TRBV10-3	TGTGCCATCAGTGAGTCCAGATCCTACGAGCAGTACTTC	CAISESRSYEQYF
few	TRBJ2-3	.	TRBV9	TGTGCCAGCAGCGTCCGGGGGACAGACACAGATACGCAGTATTTT	CASSVRGTDTDTQYF
once	TRBJ2-6	.	TRBV6-6	TGTGCCAGCAGTCCCCATCCTGGGGCCAACGTCCTGACTTTC	CASSPHPGANVLTF
.	TRBJ2-1	TRBD2	TRBV6-4	TGTGCCAGCAGTGATCGGGGCGGGGGGGCCCCGGAAGAGCAGTTCTTC	CASSDRGGGAPEEQFF
few	TRBJ2-6	.	TRBV20-1	TGCAGTGCTGCTGTGCTTCCTGGGGCCAACGTCCTGACTTTC	CSAAVLPGANVLTF
few	TRBJ2-7	.	TRBV6-1	TGTGCCAGCAGGGGGCAGGCAGCGTTACGTACGGGGGAGCAGTACTTC	CASRGQAALRTGEQYF
.	TRBJ2-1	TRBD1	TRBV24-1	TGTGCCACCAGTGACGGGACAGGGATGAGCTCCTACAATGAGCAGTTCTTC	CATSDGTGMSSYNEQFF
.	TRBJ2-3	.	TRBV7-2	TGTGCCAGCAGCTTATCACACGTCACAGATACGCAGTATTTT	CASSLSHVTDTQYF
many	TRBJ1-5	.	TRBV20-1	TGCAGTGCTCCTTACCAGGGGTATAGCAATCAGCCCCAGCATTTT	CSAPYQGYSNQPQHF
.	TRBJ2-2	.	TRBV27	TGTGCCAGCAGTTCTAGCGGGGAGCTGTTTTTT	CASSSSGELFF
.	TRBJ1-2	.	TRBV10-3	TGTGCCATCGGTAAGGACAGCTATGGCTACACCTTC	CAIGKDSYGYTF
few	TRBJ2-7	.	TRBV5-1	TGCGCCAGCACTAATTCAGAACCCTACGAGCAGTACTTC	CASTNSEPYEQYF
.	TRBJ2-5	.	TRBV20-1	TGCAGTGCTAGTCCCAGACAGCTTGGAGGCGATGAGCAGTACTTC	CSASPRQLGGDEQYF
.	TRBJ2-1	.	TRBV20-1	TGCAGTGCTGGGCTGAGTGTAGGGAATGAGCAGTTCTTC	CSAGLSVGNEQFF
few	TRBJ2-7	.	TRBV11-2	TGTGCCAGCAGCTTGATCGGACGGTCCTGGGAGCAGTACTTC	CASSLIGRSWEQYF
.	TRBJ2-5	.	TRBV20-1	TGCGGTGCTCCGCCCGGAGCGTACCAAGAGACCCAGTACTTC	CGAPPGAYQETQYF
few	TRBJ2-3	.	TRBV20-1	TGCAGTGCTCGCTCCGGGACCCTCACAGATACGCAGTATTTT	CSARSGTLTDTQYF
.	TRBJ2-1	TRBD2	TRBV7-2	TGTGCCAGCAGGACAATGGGACTAGCGGGAAATGAGCAGTTCTTC	CASRTMGLAGNEQFF
.	TRBJ2-5	TRBD2	TRBV28	TGTGCCAGCAGAAGCGGACTAGCAGGAGAGACCCAGTACTTC	CASRSGLAGETQYF
.	TRBJ2-1	.	TRBV2	TGTGCCAGCAGTGGCTGGGACCTCCGCTACAATGAGCAGTTCTTC	CASSGWDLRYNEQFF
.	TRBJ2-3	TRBD2	TRBV4-1	TGCGCCAGCAGCCAAAGTAGAGCGGGGGGGGATACGCAGTATTTT	CASSQSRAGGDTQYF
.	TRBJ2-7	TRBD2	TRBV11-2	TGTGCCAGCAGCTTAGCAAGGGAACTAGCGGGGGGCTACGAGCAGTACTTC	CASSLARELAGGYEQYF
.	TRBJ2-5	.	TRBV18	TGTGCCAGCTCACCTCAAGAGACCCGGTACTTC	CASSPQETRYF
.	TRBJ2-6	.	TRBV20-1	TGCAGTGCTAGCGCCAACTCTGGGGCCAACGTCCTGACTTTC	CSASANSGANVLTF
many	TRBJ1-2	.	TRBV4-3	TGCGCCAGCAGCCAAGCCGACGGACAGGGCTACACCTTC	CASSQADGQGYTF
.	TRBJ1-2	TRBD1	TRBV7-9	TGTGCCAGCAGCTGGGGGACAGGGATGAATTATGGCTACACCTTC	CASSWGTGMNYGYTF
once	TRBJ1-2	.	TRBV7-9	TGTGCCAGCAGCGACGGACAGAGGCCGAACTATGGCTACACCTTC	CASSDGQRPNYGYTF
.	TRBJ2-7	.	TRBV7-6	TGTGCCAGCAGCCCCTCGGGACAACCCGACGAGCAGTACTTC	CASSPSGQPDEQYF
.	TRBJ2-3	.	TRBV9	TGTGCCAGCAGCGGGACAACAGGGTTAGGTGGTACGCAGTATTTT	CASSGTTGLGGTQYF
few	TRBJ2-1	TRBD1	TRBV12-3/TRBV12-4	TGTGCCAGCAGTCCCCAAACAGGGGTCAATGAGCAGTTCTTC	CASSPQTGVNEQFF
.	TRBJ2-5	TRBD1	TRBV6-5	TGTGCCAGCAGGTTGCACAGGGGCGGCGAGACCCAGTACTTC	CASRLHRGGETQYF
few	TRBJ2-7	TRBD2	TRBV15	TGTGCCACCACCCCGGGGACTAGCGGGGCCTACGAGCAGTACTTC	CATTPGTSGAYEQYF
few	TRBJ2-1	TRBD2	TRBV20-1	TGCAGTGCTAGAGATCCCCCACTAGCGGACAATGAGCAGTTCTTC	CSARDPPLADNEQFF
.	TRBJ2-5	TRBD1	TRBV7-2	TGTGCCAGCAGCTATCCCGGGACAGCAAAAGAGACCCAGTACTTC	CASSYPGTAKETQYF
few	TRBJ1-6	.	TRBV20-1	TGCAGTGCTCCGACATCGGGCGATTCACCCCTCCACTTT	CSAPTSGDSPLHF
.	TRBJ2-7	TRBD1	TRBV13	TGTGCCAGCAGCCTCTCAACAGGGGTAAACTACGAGCAGTACTTC	CASSLSTGVNYEQYF
.	TRBJ2-5	.	TRBV20-1	TGCAGTGCGAGAGAATCAGGGGCGTTTGGCCAAGAGACCCAGTACTTC	CSARESGAFGQETQYF
.	TRBJ2-5	.	TRBV7-3	TGTGCCAGCAGCTTCAGACCGGGACTGCTAGAGACCCAGTACTTC	CASSFRPGLLETQYF
.	TRBJ2-5	TRBD2	TRBV13	TGTGCCCGCAGCATTAGCGGGGAGCACCAAGAGACCCAGTACTTC	CARSISGEHQETQYF
.	TRBJ2-1	TRBD2	TRBV10-3	TGTGCCATCAGTGAGTCGACGAGCGGGGCATACAATGAGCAGTTCTTC	CAISESTSGAYNEQFF
.	TRBJ2-1	.	TRBV7-6	TGTGCCAGCAGCAAAGGGGCGGGGGCGAGCTCCTACAATGAGCAGTTCTTC	CASSKGAGASSYNEQFF
.	TRBJ2-7	.	TRBV20-1	TGCAGTGCTCCGACAGCGAACTCCTACGAGCAGTACTTC	CSAPTANSYEQYF
.	TRBJ2-1	TRBD1	TRBV2	TGTGCCAGCAGTACCCTACAGGGGGATTTTGGAAATGAGCAGTTCTTC	CASSTLQGDFGNEQFF
once	TRBJ2-1	.	TRBV9	TGTGCCAGCAGCGTAGACAGTGGAGAGCAGTTCTTC	CASSVDSGEQFF
few	TRBJ2-3	TRBD1	TRBV20-1	TGCAGTGCCGGGGACAGCAAGACAGATACGCAGTATTTT	CSAGDSKTDTQYF
.	TRBJ1-1	.	TRBV7-9	TGTGCCAGCAGCTTAGGGCAGGGTCTTGAAGCTTTCTTT	CASSLGQGLEAFF
.	TRBJ2-5	.	TRBV12-3/TRBV12-4	TGTGCCAGCAGACCCCGCCAAGTGGGGGCCCAAGAGACCCAGTACTTC	CASRPRQVGAQETQYF
few	TRBJ1-6	TRBD1	TRBV13	TGTGCCAGCAGCTTAGGTCCCACAGGGGAAGCTAATTCACCCCTCCACTTT	CASSLGPTGEANSPLHF
few	TRBJ2-7	.	TRBV18	TGTGCCAGCTCTAAAGGGGGCGAGCAGTACTTC	CASSKGGEQYF